These 26 T cell receptor beta chains were all obtained from the same sample, sequenced in a study of Ad26.COV2.S vaccination and SARS-CoV-2 variants. Sequencing was performed with immunoSEQ multiplex PCR; in TCRdb, only in-frame clones are kept and a portion is missing. The sample includes 350,000 to 400,000 clones, about nine tenths of them seen just once. Treatment denoted: about 20 received Ad26.COV2.S at low or high dose, single or two shots; roughly five received placebo; per-sample allocation not given. After the first vaccine or placebo injection, samples were drawn on day 63. The specimen comprised peripheral blood, sampled in a trial of Ad26.COV2.S vaccine versus placebo. All receptors come from a person between 18 and 65 years old who received the Ad26.COV2.S COVID-19 vaccine or a placebo.

This chain joins TRBV5-1 and TRBJ2-3; TRBD2 matches 7 bases. The trim removed 0 bases at V and 2 bases at J, leaving 3 bases unmatched. The CDR3 spans 15 residues. Germline V gene data show CDR1 as SGHRS and CDR2 as YFSETQ. CDR3 residues: CASSLVGGVTDTQYF. The CDR3 coding sequence is TGCGCCAGCAGCTTGGTTGGGGGGGTCACAGATACGCAGTATTTT.

J is TRBJ1-2 and V is TRBV12-3 or TRBV12-4, with D unclear. CDR3 length equals 12 residues. V was shortened by 7 bases and J by 8 bases, with 14 bases between the two germline ends. The CDR3 protein is CASILSLAGYTF. Here the CDR3 DNA reads TGTGCCAGCATCTTATCATTGGCCGGCTACACCTTC.

This clone appeared once. The chain recombines TRBV11-3 with TRBJ2-3; 13 nucleotides match TRBD2. The germline V gene has CDR1 SGHNT and CDR2 YENEEA. This CDR3 spans 18 amino acids. The J segment lost 5 bases and the V segment lost 1 base, leaving 9 bases of the junction unmatched. Here the CDR3 DNA reads TGTGCCAGCAGCTTAGTCCCGACTAGCGGGGGGATCAGAGATACGCAGTATTTT. Its protein is CASSLVPTSGGIRDTQYF.

The chain couples TRBV18 to TRBJ1-2; TRBD1 is a possible D gene (6 bases). The V gene's germline CDR1 is KGHSH and CDR2 LQKENI. The V and J ends lost 2 bases and 12 bases respectively, with 7 bases between them. The CDR3 spans 10 residues. Written as DNA, the CDR3 is TGTGCCAGCTCACCAACAGGGAACACCTTC. The encoded protein is CASSPTGNTF.

This sequence joins TRBV5-4 and TRBJ1-2, with 11 bases identical to TRBD1. Germline V gene sequence: CDR1 SGHNT, CDR2 YYREEE (reference sequence). V shed 5 bases and J 7 bases; nucleotides not matched to a gene: 4. The CDR3 has 13 residues. CDR3 DNA: TGTGCCAGCAGGCGGACAGGGGGCGCTGGCTACACCTTC. It is translated as CASRRTGGAGYTF.

This sequence joins TRBV7-2 and TRBJ2-5; tentatively, D is TRBD1 (5 bases). Germline V lookup: CDR1 SGHTA, CDR2 FQGNSA. This CDR3 has 15 residues. V gave up 1 base and J gave up 2 bases, with 11 bases separating them. The chain's CDR3 is CASSLGQGRQETQYF. The CDR3 DNA reads TGTGCCAGCAGCTTAGGGCAGGGAAGACAAGAGACCCAGTACTTC.

The table lists this clone with many counts. The chain uses TRBV12-3 or TRBV12-4 and TRBJ2-7; possible D gene TRBD2, 6 bases. Trimming removed 3 bases at V and 7 bases at J, with 10 bases between. This CDR3 comprises 12 residues. CDR3 in DNA: TGTGCCAGCAGTTTGTCTGCGGGAGAGCAGTACTTC. Its translation is CASSLSAGEQYF.

The CDR3: CASSDGRMGTEAFF. The CDR3 DNA reads as TGTGCCAGCAGTGATGGACGAATGGGCACTGAAGCTTTCTTT. The V call is TRBV2, the J call TRBJ1-1, with D unclear. V was pared by 3 bases and J by 4 bases, with 12 bases between. CDR1 is SNHLY, CDR2 FYNNEI, per germline. The CDR3 runs 14 residues.

The chain joins TRBV6-5 to TRBJ1-1; D is perhaps TRBD1 (5 bases). This CDR3 region has 13 residues. Germline CDR1 MNHEY, CDR2 SVGAGI. Trimming shortened V by 4 bases and J by 3 bases, and 9 bases separated the two germline ends. CDR3 in amino acids: CASSSTDDTEAFF. The CDR3 nucleotides read TGTGCCAGCAGTTCGACAGACGACACTGAAGCTTTCTTT.

The chain links TRBV9 to TRBJ1-3; no reliable D call. This CDR3 comprises 15 residues. Trimming removed 0 bases at V and 0 bases at J, with 7 bases between. Germline assignment: CDR1 SGDLS and CDR2 YYNGEE. CDR3: CASSVAPGSGNTIYF. In DNA form, the CDR3 reads TGTGCCAGCAGCGTAGCCCCGGGCTCTGGAAACACCATATATTTT.

V gene TRBV19 combines with J gene TRBJ1-5; D gene ambiguous. Per the germline V gene, CDR1 is LNHDA and CDR2 is SQIVND (reference sequence). V lost 5 bases and J lost 0, with 11 bases in between. The CDR3 runs 15 residues. The CDR3 reads CASSAHTPSNQPQHF. CDR3 coding DNA: TGTGCCAGTAGTGCACATACCCCTAGCAATCAGCCCCAGCATTTT.

This clone was seen a handful of times. CDR3 DNA sequence: TGTGCCAGCAGCTTAGATGGTAGGGGTGTCGGTAACTATGGCTACACCTTC. Residues: CASSLDGRGVGNYGYTF. This chain uses TRBV7-9 with TRBJ1-2; D is possibly TRBD1 (5 bases). The germline gives CDR1 SEHNR, CDR2 FQNEAQ (reference sequence). The CDR3 has 17 amino acids. V lost 1 base and J 1 base, leaving 16 bases between the germline ends.

The V and J genes are TRBV27 and TRBJ1-5; D is unclear. The V gene lost 5 bases and the J gene lost 4 bases, with 9 bases spanning the gap. Germline V gives CDR1 MNHEY, CDR2 SMNVEV (reference sequence). The CDR3 spans 13 residues. The CDR3 coding sequence is TGTGCCAGCAGTCCCCGGGTTAATCAGCCCCAGCATTTT. Its translation: CASSPRVNQPQHF.

V gene TRBV6-5 combines with J gene TRBJ1-1, with 10 nucleotides matching TRBD1. The trim removed 6 bases at V and 3 bases at J, leaving 7 bases unmatched. This CDR3 spans 15 amino acids. The germline CDR1 and CDR2 sequences are MNHEY and SVGAGI. This CDR3 is CASRGDRGGDTEAFF. The CDR3 DNA reads TGTGCCAGCAGGGGGGACAGGGGTGGGGACACTGAAGCTTTCTTT.

V is TRBV7-2 and J is TRBJ2-3; tentative D call: TRBD2 (7 bases). Trimming pared 2 bases from V and 0 bases from J, leaving 15 bases between. This CDR3 region has 17 residues. Germline V gene data show CDR1 as SGHTA and CDR2 as FQGNSA. Written as DNA, the CDR3 is TGTGCCAGCAGCTTACCCTCGGCGGGGGCTAGCACAGATACGCAGTATTTT. Translating gives CASSLPSAGASTDTQYF. The entire variable domain, with the rest obtained from reference TRBV7-2 and TRBJ2-3, is as follows: GAGVSQSPSNKVTEKGKDVELRCDPISGHTALYWYRQSLGQGLEFLIYFQGNSAPDKSGLPSDRFSAERTGGSVSTLTIQRTQQEDSAVYLCASSLPSAGASTDTQYFGPGTRLTVL.

V gene TRBV7-2 combines with J gene TRBJ1-2, with D maybe TRBD1 (6 bases). Trimming stripped 7 bases from V and 8 bases from J, with 23 bases between. From germline, CDR1 is SGHTA and CDR2 FQGNSA. The CDR3 spans 15 residues. CDR3 protein: CASTAHSGGAEGYTF. CDR3 bases: TGTGCCAGCACCGCTCATTCGGGGGGGGCGGAAGGCTACACCTTC.

Written as DNA, the CDR3 is TGTGCCAGCAGCTACCTAGCGGGGGGCACTTGGGGGACCCAGTACTTC. Amino acid sequence: CASSYLAGGTWGTQYF. J is TRBJ2-5 and V is TRBV5-6; 11 bases line up with TRBD2. CDR3 length: 16 residues. J lost 7 bases, V lost 3 bases, and 11 bases had no gene match. The germline gives CDR1 SGHDT, CDR2 YYEEEE.

The V and J genes are TRBV18 and TRBJ1-1; TRBD1 agrees at 9 bases. The CDR3 consists of 15 residues. From germline, CDR1 is KGHSH and CDR2 LQKENI. Unmatched junction bases numbered 10, after V lost 4 bases and J lost 7 bases. The CDR3 protein is CASSRDLTGGGEAFF. CDR3 in DNA: TGTGCCAGCTCACGAGACTTAACAGGGGGCGGTGAAGCTTTCTTT.

The chain carries TRBV2 and TRBJ2-7; the D gene is possibly TRBD1 (6 bases). The V gene's germline CDR1 is SNHLY and CDR2 FYNNEI. The CDR3 sequence is 13 residues long. Trimming stripped 6 bases from V and 2 bases from J, with 11 bases between. The CDR3 sequence: CASRPGQPYEQYF. The CDR3, as DNA: TGTGCCAGCAGGCCGGGACAACCCTACGAGCAGTACTTC. Together with reference TRBV2 and TRBJ2-7, the CDR3 gives the full variable domain: EPEVTQTPSHQVTQMGQEVILRCVPISNHLYFYWYRQILGQKVEFLVSFYNNEISEKSEIFDDQFSVERPDGSNFTLKIRSTKLEDSAMYFCASRPGQPYEQYFGPGTRLTVT.

This clone has a handful of counts. CDR3 DNA sequence: TGTGCCAGCAGCCAGAAGGGCTCCTACAATGAGCAGTTCTTC. Residues: CASSQKGSYNEQFF. This chain links TRBV5-4 with TRBJ2-1; D is ambiguous. The germline V gene has CDR1 SGHNT and CDR2 YYREEE (reference sequence). CDR3 length: 14 residues. V lost 4 bases, J lost 0 bases, and 8 bases lay in between.

The chain uses TRBV6-5 and TRBJ1-6; tentative D call: TRBD1 (6 bases). The germline V gene has CDR1 MNHEY and CDR2 SVGAGI. The length of the CDR3 is 12 residues. V shed 6 bases and J shed 8 bases, with 8 bases lying between them. CDR3 bases: TGTGCCAGCAGCAGGGGAGATTCACCCCTCCACTTT. Protein sequence: CASSRGDSPLHF.

V gene TRBV30 combines with J gene TRBJ1-5; D is perhaps TRBD1 (5 bases). Germline values: CDR1 GTSNPN, CDR2 SVGIG (reference sequence). The CDR3 has 18 amino acids. The V and J ends lost 0 bases and 0 bases respectively, with 18 bases between them. For the CDR3, the DNA is TGTGCCTGGAGTGTACCGGCAGGGCTGAGGGGTAGCAATCAGCCCCAGCATTTT. It translates to CAWSVPAGLRGSNQPQHF.

The chain couples TRBV27 to TRBJ1-1, with a weak D call TRBD1 (5 bases). V was pared by 5 bases and J by 7 bases, with 20 bases between. The CDR3 is 15 amino acids. In germline, CDR1 is MNHEY, CDR2 SMNVEV (reference sequence). Here the CDR3 DNA reads TGTGCCAGCAGTACTATACTGAGGGGCCGGGGTGAAGCTTTCTTT. Translated, it gives CASSTILRGRGEAFF.

This clone turned up a few times. The same CDR3 can be traced to other DNA sequences in this sample. The V gene is TRBV27, the J gene TRBJ2-2; D unclear. The V gene's germline CDR1 is MNHEY and CDR2 SMNVEV (reference sequence). This CDR3 comprises 14 residues. V was pared by 4 bases and J by 2 bases, with 8 bases between. CDR3 DNA: TGTGCCAGCAGTTCCGACCCCAACACCGGGGAGCTGTTTTTT. Residues: CASSSDPNTGELFF.

This rearrangement joins TRBV5-6 to TRBJ1-1, with D tentatively TRBD1 (5 bases). CDR1 is SGHDT, CDR2 YYEEEE, per germline. This CDR3 is 15 amino acids long. The V gene lost 2 bases and the J gene lost 1 base, with 12 bases spanning the gap. CDR3 region: CASSFIDSRNTEAFF. The CDR3 nucleotides are TGTGCCAGCAGCTTTATCGACAGCAGGAACACTGAAGCTTTCTTT. The full variable domain, completed using reference TRBV5-6 and TRBJ1-1, is DAGVTQSPTHLIKTRGQQVTLRCSPKSGHDTVSWYQQALGQGPQFIFQYYEEEERQRGNFPDRFSGHQFPNYSSELNVNALLLGDSALYLCASSFIDSRNTEAFFGQGTRLTVV.

V and J are TRBV18 and TRBJ2-1; 7 nucleotides agree with TRBD1. Germline V gene data show CDR1 as KGHSH and CDR2 as LQKENI. The CDR3 contains 16 residues. V was clipped by 3 bases and J by 7 bases; unmatched bases: 12. The CDR3 DNA is TGTGCCAGCTCACCGGGGCCTACCGACAGGGCTAATGAGCAGTTCTTC. This translates into CASSPGPTDRANEQFF.